Listed here are 4 T cell receptor beta chains from one sample, sequenced in a study of T cell changes during pregnancy in multiple sclerosis. The table came from immunoSEQ multiplex PCR; TCRdb's copy has only in-frame clones and leaves some out. This table holds around 60,000 clones, 91% found once. The sequencing used CD4+ T cells from peripheral blood mononuclear cells, collected after pregnancy. The receptors shown here come from a female donor in good health, enrolled as a control in a pregnancy study.

This clone was counted once. The V gene is TRBV19, the J gene TRBJ1-1; 7 nucleotides agree with TRBD1. The CDR3 runs to 15 residues. Germline V CDR1 and CDR2: LNHDA, SQIVND (reference sequence). V was clipped by 5 bases and J by 1 base; unmatched bases: 7. The CDR3 reads CASSARQGGNTEAFF. The CDR3 DNA sequence: TGTGCCAGTAGTGCCAGACAGGGAGGGAACACTGAAGCTTTCTTT.

V usage is TRBV6-5 and J usage is TRBJ1-2, with D hard to call. CDR1 and CDR2 (germline): MNHEY, SVGAGI. CDR3 length equals 12 residues. Trimming shortened V by 8 bases and J by 1 base, and 8 bases separated the two germline ends. The CDR3 DNA sequence: TGTGCCAGCTTCGAGTTTAACTATGGCTACACCTTC. Translating it yields CASFEFNYGYTF.

This chain connects TRBV11-2 to TRBJ2-7, with D unclear. Germline V CDR1 and CDR2: SGHAT, FQNNGV. V was trimmed by 2 bases and J by 3 bases, leaving 5 bases between them. CDR3 length: 12 amino acids. The CDR3 sequence is CASSLTGYEQYF. The CDR3 DNA sequence: TGTGCCAGCAGCTTAACCGGCTACGAGCAGTACTTC.

The rearrangement joins TRBV30 to TRBJ1-6; D possibly corresponds to TRBD1 (5 bases). Per germline, CDR1 GTSNPN and CDR2 SVGIG (reference sequence). Between the trimmed V and J ends, which lost 3 bases and 4 bases, there was a span of 13 bases. This CDR3 spans 15 amino acids. The CDR3: CAWRTAGYYNSPLHF. The CDR3 region has the DNA TGTGCCTGGAGGACAGCAGGGTATTATAATTCACCCCTCCACTTT.